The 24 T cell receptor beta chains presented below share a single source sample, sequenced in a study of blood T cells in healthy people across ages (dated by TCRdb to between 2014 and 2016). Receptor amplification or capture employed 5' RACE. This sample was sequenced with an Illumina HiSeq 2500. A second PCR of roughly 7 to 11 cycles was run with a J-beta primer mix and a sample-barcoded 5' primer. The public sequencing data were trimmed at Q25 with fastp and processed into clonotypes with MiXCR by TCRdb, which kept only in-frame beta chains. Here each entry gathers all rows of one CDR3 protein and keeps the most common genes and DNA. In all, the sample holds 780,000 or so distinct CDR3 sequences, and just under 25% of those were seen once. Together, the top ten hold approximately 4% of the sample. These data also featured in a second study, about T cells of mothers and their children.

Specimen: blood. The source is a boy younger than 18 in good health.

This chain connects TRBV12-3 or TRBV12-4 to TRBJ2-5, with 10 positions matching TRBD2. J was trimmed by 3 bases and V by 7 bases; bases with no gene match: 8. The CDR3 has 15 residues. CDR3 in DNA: TGTGCCAGCACTAGTAGGACTAGCGGTGAAGAGACCCAGTACTTC. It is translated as CASTSRTSGEETQYF.

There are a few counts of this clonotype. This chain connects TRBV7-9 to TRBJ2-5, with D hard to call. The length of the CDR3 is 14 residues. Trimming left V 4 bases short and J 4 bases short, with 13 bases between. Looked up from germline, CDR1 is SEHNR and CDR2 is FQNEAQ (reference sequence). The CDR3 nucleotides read TGTGCCAGCAGCTCGTTGATCAACTTAGAGACCCAGTACTTC. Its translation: CASSSLINLETQYF.

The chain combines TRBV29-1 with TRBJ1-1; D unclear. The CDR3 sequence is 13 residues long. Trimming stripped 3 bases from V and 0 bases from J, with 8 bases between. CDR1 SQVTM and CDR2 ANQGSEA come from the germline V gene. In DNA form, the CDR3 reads TGCAGCGTTGATCGACAAATGAACACTGAAGCTTTCTTT. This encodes CSVDRQMNTEAFF.

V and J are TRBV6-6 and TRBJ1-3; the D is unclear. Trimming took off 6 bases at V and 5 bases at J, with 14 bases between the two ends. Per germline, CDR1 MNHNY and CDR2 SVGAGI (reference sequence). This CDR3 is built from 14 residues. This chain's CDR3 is CASRPDNARNTIYF. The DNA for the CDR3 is TGTGCCAGCAGACCAGACAATGCGCGAAACACCATATATTTT.

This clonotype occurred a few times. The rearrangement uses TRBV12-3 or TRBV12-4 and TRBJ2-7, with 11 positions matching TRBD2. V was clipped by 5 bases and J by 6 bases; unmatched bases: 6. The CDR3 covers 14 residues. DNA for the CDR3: TGTGCCAGCAGTACTAGCGGGAGAGCAGGCGAGCAGTACTTC. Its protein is CASSTSGRAGEQYF.

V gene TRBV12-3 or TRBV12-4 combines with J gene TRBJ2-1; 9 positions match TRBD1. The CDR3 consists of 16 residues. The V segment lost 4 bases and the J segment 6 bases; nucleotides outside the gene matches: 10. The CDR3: CASSSPGTGLSNEQFF. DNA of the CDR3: TGTGCCAGCAGTTCGCCCGGGACAGGGTTATCCAATGAGCAGTTCTTC.

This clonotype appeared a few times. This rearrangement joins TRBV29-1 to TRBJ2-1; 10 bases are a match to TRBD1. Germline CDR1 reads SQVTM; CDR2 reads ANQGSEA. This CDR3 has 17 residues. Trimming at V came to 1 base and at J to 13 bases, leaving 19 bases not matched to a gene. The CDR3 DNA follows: TGCAGCGTTGAAGCGGGACAGGGGCCCGTGATATGGGAGACCCAGTTCTTC. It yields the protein CSVEAGQGPVIWETQFF.

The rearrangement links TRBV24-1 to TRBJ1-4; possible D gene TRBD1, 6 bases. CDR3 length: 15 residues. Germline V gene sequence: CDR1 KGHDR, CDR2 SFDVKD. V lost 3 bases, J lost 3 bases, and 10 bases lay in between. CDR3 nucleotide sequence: TGTGCCACCAGTGATCCGACAGGACCTAATGAAAAACTGTTTTTT. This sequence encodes CATSDPTGPNEKLFF.

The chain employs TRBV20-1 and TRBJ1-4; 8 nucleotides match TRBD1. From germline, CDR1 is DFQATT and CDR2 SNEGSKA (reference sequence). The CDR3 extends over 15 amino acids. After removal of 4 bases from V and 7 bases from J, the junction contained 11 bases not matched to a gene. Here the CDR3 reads CSAKPTGAIAEKLFF. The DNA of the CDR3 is TGCAGTGCTAAACCGACAGGGGCCATCGCTGAAAAACTGTTTTTT.

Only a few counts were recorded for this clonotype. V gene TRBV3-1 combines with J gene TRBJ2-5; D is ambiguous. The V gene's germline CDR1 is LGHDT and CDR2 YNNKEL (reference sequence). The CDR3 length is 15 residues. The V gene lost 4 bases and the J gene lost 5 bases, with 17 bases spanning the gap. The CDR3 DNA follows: TGTGCCAGCAGCCCGAACCCCGGGCCACCGGAGACCCAGTACTTC. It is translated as CASSPNPGPPETQYF.

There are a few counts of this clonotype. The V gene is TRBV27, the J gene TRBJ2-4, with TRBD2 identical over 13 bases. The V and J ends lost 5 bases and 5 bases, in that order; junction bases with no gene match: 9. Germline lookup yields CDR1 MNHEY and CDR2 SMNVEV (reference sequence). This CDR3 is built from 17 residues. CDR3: CASSRLTGTSGENIQYF. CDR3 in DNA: TGTGCCAGCAGTAGACTTACCGGGACTAGCGGGGAAAACATTCAGTACTTC.

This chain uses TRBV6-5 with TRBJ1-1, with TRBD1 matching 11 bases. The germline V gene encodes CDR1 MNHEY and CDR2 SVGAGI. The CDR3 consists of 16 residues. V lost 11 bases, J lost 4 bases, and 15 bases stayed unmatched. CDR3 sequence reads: CAPKKPSGQGVTEAFF. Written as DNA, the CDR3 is TGTGCCCCCAAAAAACCCTCGGGACAGGGGGTCACTGAAGCTTTCTTT.

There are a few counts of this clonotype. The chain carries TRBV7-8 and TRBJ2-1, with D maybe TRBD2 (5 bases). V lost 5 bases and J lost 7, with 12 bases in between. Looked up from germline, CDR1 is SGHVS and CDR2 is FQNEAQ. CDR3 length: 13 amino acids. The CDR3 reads CASSGDEGNEQFF. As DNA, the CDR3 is TGTGCCAGCAGCGGGGATGAGGGAAATGAGCAGTTCTTC.

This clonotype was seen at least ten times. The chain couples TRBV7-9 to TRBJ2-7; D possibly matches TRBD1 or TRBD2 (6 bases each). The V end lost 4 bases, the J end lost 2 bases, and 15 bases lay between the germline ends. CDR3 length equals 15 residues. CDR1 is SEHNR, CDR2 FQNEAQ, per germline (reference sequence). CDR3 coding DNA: TGTGCCAGCAGCTCAGGGGACTCACCCGCCTACGAGCAGTACTTC. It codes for CASSSGDSPAYEQYF. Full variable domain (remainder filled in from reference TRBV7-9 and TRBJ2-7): DTGVSQNPRHKITKRGQNVTFRCDPISEHNRLYWYRQTLGQGPEFLTYFQNEAQLEKSRLLSDRFSAERPKGSFSTLEIQRTEQGDSAMYLCASSSGDSPAYEQYFGPGTRLTVT.

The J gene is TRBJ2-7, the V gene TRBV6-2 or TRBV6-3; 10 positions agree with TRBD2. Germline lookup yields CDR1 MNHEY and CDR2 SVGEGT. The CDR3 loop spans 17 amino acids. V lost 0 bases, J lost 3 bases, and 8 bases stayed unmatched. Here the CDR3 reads CASSYSSGRPFLYEQYF. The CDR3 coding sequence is TGTGCCAGCAGTTACTCTAGCGGGAGGCCGTTCCTCTACGAGCAGTACTTC.

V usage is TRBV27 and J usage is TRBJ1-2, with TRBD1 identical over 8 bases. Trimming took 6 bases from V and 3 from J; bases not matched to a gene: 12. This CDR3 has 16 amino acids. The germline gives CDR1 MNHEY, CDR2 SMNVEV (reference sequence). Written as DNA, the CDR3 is TGTGCCAGCAGGCCCGAGACAGGGGCAACCTACTATGGCTACACCTTC. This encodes CASRPETGATYYGYTF.

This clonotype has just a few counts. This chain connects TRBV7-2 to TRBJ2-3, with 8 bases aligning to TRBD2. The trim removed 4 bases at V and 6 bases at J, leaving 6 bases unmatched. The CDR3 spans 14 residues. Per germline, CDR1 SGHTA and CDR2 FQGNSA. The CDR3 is CASSSGLVPDTQYF. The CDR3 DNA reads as TGTGCCAGCAGCTCGGGACTAGTACCGGATACGCAGTATTTT. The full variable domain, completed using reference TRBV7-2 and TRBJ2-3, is GAGVSQSPSNKVTEKGKDVELRCDPISGHTALYWYRQSLGQGLEFLIYFQGNSAPDKSGLPSDRFSAERTGGSVSTLTIQRTQQEDSAVYLCASSSGLVPDTQYFGPGTRLTVL.

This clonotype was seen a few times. CDR3 sequence: CASSFGGFGLTDTQYF. For the CDR3, the DNA is TGTGCCAGCAGCTTTGGAGGGTTTGGACTGACAGATACGCAGTATTTT. This chain joins TRBV7-3 and TRBJ2-3; maybe TRBD2 (6 bases). The CDR3 loop spans 16 amino acids. V lost 3 bases, J lost 3 bases, and 16 bases lay in between. Germline V CDR1 and CDR2: SGHTA, FQGTGA.

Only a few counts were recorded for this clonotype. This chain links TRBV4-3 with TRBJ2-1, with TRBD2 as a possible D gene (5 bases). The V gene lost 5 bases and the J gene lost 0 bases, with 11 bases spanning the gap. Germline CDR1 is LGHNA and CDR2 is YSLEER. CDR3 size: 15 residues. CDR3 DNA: TGCGCCAGCAGCGAACGGACTGGCTCCTACAATGAGCAGTTCTTC. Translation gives CASSERTGSYNEQFF.

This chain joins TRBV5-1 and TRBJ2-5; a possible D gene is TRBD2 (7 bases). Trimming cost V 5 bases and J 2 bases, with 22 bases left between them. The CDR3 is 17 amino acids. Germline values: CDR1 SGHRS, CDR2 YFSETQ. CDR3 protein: CASRYGGGGLPQETQYF. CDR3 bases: TGCGCCAGCAGATACGGCGGGGGCGGACTCCCTCAAGAGACCCAGTACTTC. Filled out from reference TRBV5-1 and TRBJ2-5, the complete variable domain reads KAGVTQTPRYLIKTRGQQVTLSCSPISGHRSVSWYQQTPGQGLQFLFEYFSETQRNKGNFPGRFSGRQFSNSRSEMNVSTLELGDSALYLCASRYGGGGLPQETQYFGPGTRLLVL.

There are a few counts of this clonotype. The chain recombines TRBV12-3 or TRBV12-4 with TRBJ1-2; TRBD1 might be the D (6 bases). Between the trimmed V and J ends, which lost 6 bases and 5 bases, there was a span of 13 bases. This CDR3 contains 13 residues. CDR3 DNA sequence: TGTGCCAGCAGCGAAAGACAGGCGTATGGCTACACCTTC. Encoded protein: CASSERQAYGYTF.

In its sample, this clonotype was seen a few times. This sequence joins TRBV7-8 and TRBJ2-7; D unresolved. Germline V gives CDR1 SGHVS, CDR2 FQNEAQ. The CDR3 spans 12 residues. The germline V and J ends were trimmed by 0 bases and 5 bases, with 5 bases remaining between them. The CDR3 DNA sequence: TGTGCCAGCAGCTTAGCTCCGGACGAGCAGTACTTC. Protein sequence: CASSLAPDEQYF.

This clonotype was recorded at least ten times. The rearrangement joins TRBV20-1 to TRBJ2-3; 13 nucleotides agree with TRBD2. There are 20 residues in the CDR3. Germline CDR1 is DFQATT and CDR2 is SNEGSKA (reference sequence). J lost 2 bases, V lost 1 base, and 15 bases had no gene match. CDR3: CSARGPDAILAGGPTDTQYF. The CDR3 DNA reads TGCAGTGCTAGAGGTCCGGATGCGATACTAGCGGGGGGGCCCACAGATACGCAGTATTTT.

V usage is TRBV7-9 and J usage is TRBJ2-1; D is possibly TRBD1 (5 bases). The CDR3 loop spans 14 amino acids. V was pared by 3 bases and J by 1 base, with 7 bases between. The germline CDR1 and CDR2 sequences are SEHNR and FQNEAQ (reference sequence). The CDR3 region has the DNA TGTGCCAGCAGCTTGACAGCTTCCTACAATGAGCAGTTCTTC. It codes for CASSLTASYNEQFF.